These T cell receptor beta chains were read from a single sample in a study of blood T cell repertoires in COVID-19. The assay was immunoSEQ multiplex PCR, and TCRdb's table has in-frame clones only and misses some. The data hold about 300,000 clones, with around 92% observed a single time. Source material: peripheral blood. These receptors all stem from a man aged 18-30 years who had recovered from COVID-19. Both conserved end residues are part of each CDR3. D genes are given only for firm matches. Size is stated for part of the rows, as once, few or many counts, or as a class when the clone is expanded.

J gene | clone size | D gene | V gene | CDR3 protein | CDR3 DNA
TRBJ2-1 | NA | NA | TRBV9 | CASSSQPGESPPGDEQFF | TGTGCCAGCAGCTCTCAACCAGGTGAGTCCCCCCCGGGAGATGAGCAGTTCTTC
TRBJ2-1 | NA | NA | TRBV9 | CASSVVEGRDEQFF | TGTGCCAGCAGCGTAGTGGAGGGCCGCGATGAGCAGTTCTTC
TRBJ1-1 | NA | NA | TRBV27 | CASSLGPNTEAFF | TGTGCCAGCAGTTTAGGGCCGAACACTGAAGCTTTCTTT
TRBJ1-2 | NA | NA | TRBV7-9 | CASSLGGGYGYTF | TGTGCCAGCAGCTTAGGTGGAGGATATGGCTACACCTTC
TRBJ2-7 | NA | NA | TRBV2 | CASSELGAGSYEQYF | TGTGCCAGCAGTGAATTGGGCGCAGGCTCCTACGAGCAGTACTTC
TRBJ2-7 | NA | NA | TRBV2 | CASSPGLPNPYEQYF | TGTGCCAGCAGTCCGGGACTGCCAAACCCCTACGAGCAGTACTTC
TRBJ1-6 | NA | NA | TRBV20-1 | CSATDPIDSPLHF | TGCAGTGCTACTGACCCTATTGATTCACCCCTCCACTTT
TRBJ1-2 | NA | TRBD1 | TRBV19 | CASKSTGTGPYGYTF | TGTGCCAGTAAATCAACCGGGACAGGCCCTTATGGCTACACCTTC
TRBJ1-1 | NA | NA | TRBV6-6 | CAGSGGWGTEAFF | TGTGCCGGGTCTGGCGGGTGGGGCACTGAAGCTTTCTTT
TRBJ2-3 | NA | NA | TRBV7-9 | CASSLVAVSDTQYF | TGTGCCAGCAGCTTAGTGGCAGTTTCAGATACGCAGTATTTT
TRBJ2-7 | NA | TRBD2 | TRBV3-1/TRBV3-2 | CASSQGSSGAYEQYF | TGTGCCAGCAGCCAAGGGTCTAGCGGGGCCTACGAGCAGTACTTC
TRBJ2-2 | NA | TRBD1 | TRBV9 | CASSSRGQANTGELFF | TGTGCCAGCAGCTCAAGGGGACAGGCAAACACCGGGGAGCTGTTTTTT
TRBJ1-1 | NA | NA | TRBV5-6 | CASHSPELEAFF | TGTGCCAGCCACTCCCCTGAGCTTGAAGCTTTCTTT
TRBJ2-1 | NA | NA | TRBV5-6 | CASSPLATSYNEQFF | TGTGCCAGCAGCCCCCTAGCTACCTCCTACAATGAGCAGTTCTTC
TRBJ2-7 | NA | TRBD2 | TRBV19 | CASSRLAGGEQYF | TGTGCCAGTAGTAGACTAGCGGGAGGTGAGCAGTACTTC
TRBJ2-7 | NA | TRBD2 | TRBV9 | CASSVGLADSYEQYF | TGTGCCAGCAGCGTCGGACTAGCGGACTCCTACGAGCAGTACTTC
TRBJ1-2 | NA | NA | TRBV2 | CASSDGAYYGYTF | TGTGCCAGCAGTGATGGAGCCTACTATGGCTACACCTTC
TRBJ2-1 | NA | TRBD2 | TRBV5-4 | CASSLGTSGPYNEQFF | TGTGCCAGCAGCTTGGGGACTAGCGGACCCTACAATGAGCAGTTCTTC
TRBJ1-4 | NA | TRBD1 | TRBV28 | CASSAGTGRPFF | TGTGCCAGCAGTGCAGGGACAGGCCGCCCTTTTTTT
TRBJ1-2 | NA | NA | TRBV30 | CAWSGPGQRIFWYGYTF | TGTGCCTGGAGTGGTCCCGGACAGCGGATTTTTTGGTATGGCTACACCTTC
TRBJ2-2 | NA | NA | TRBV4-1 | CASSQDRLRYTGELFF | TGCGCCAGCAGCCAAGATCGGTTGCGGTACACCGGGGAGCTGTTTTTT
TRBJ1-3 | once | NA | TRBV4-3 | CASSQGPTASSGNTIYF | TGCGCCAGCAGCCAGGGTCCGACAGCGAGCTCTGGAAACACCATATATTTT
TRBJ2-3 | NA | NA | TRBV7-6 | CASSLNVAGSSTDTQYF | TGTGCCAGCAGCTTAAATGTGGCGGGATCCAGCACAGATACGCAGTATTTT
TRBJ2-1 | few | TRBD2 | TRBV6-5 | CASSYGGLLINEQFF | TGTGCCAGCAGTTATGGGGGACTACTCATCAATGAGCAGTTCTTC
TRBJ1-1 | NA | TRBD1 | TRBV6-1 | CASSETRAGTGWGTEAFF | TGTGCCAGCAGTGAAACCCGAGCTGGGACAGGGTGGGGCACTGAAGCTTTCTTT
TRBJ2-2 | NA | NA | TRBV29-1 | CSVPGHINTGELFF | TGCAGCGTTCCGGGACACATTAACACCGGGGAGCTGTTTTTT
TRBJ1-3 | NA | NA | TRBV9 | CASSEGGNTIYF | TGTGCCAGCAGCGAGGGGGGAAACACCATATATTTT
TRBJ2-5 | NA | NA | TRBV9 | CASSVAPQETQYF | TGTGCCAGCAGCGTAGCCCCTCAAGAGACCCAGTACTTC
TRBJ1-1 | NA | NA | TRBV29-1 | CSSLGQQNTEAFF | TGCAGCTCCTTAGGACAACAAAACACTGAAGCTTTCTTT
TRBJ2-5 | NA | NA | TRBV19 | CASSVQGGYQETQYF | TGTGCCAGTAGCGTACAGGGCGGGTACCAAGAGACCCAGTACTTC
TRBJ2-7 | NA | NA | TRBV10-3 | CAISDSGLHEQYF | TGTGCCATCAGTGATTCGGGACTCCACGAGCAGTACTTC
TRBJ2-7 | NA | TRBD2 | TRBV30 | CAWSLIAGGEQYF | TGTGCCTGGAGTCTAATAGCGGGAGGGGAGCAGTACTTC
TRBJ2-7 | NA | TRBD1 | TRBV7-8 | CASSLGTGPAYEQYF | TGTGCCAGCAGCTTAGGGACAGGTCCAGCCTACGAGCAGTACTTC
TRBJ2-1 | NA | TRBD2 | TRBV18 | CASSPRGVQTSGANEQFF | TGTGCCAGCTCACCACGAGGCGTACAGACTAGCGGGGCCAATGAGCAGTTCTTC
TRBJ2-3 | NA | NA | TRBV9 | CASSVVASTDTQYF | TGTGCCAGCAGCGTAGTGGCTAGCACAGATACGCAGTATTTT
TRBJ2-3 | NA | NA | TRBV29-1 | CSVAKGQSTDTQYF | TGCAGCGTTGCAAAAGGACAGAGCACAGATACGCAGTATTTT
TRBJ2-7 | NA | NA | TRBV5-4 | CASSFRLGAGEREYF | TGTGCCAGCAGCTTTCGTTTGGGGGCAGGGGAAAGAGAGTACTTC
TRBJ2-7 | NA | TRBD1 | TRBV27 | CASSEGQGGYEQYF | TGTGCCAGCAGCGAGGGACAGGGGGGTTACGAGCAGTACTTC
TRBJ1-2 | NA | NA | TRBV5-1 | CASSLGGSDYGYTF | TGCGCCAGCAGCTTGGGAGGGTCGGACTATGGCTACACCTTC
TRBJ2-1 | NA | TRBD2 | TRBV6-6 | CAILAGGNEQFF | TGTGCCATCTTAGCGGGAGGTAATGAGCAGTTCTTC
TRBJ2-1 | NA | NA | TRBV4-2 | CASSHHTRSSYNEQFF | TGTGCCAGCAGCCACCACACTAGGAGCTCCTACAATGAGCAGTTCTTC
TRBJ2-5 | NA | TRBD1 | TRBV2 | CASSAGTGGAGTQYF | TGTGCCAGCAGTGCCGGGACAGGGGGCGCCGGGACCCAGTACTTC
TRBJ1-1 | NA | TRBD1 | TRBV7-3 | CASSQGGRAEAFF | TGTGCCAGCAGTCAGGGGGGTAGAGCTGAAGCTTTCTTT